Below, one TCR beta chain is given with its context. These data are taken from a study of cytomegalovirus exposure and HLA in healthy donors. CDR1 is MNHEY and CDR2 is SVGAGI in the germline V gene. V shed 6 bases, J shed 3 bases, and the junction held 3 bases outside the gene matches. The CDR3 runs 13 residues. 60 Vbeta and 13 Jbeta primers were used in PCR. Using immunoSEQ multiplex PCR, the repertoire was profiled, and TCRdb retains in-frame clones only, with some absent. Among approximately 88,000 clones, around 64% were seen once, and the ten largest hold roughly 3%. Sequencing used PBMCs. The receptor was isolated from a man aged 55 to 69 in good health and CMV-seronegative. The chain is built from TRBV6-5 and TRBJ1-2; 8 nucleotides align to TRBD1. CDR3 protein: CASSRTGHYGYTF. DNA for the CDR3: TGTGCCAGCAGCCGGACAGGGCACTATGGCTACACCTTC.